This T cell receptor beta chain was sequenced for a study of glioma-infiltrating T cells. Findings and caveats of the study: Tissue-blood divergence was below expectation in non-neoplastic patients, above in gliomas.

The CDR3 is 14 amino acids. Germline V gene lookup returns CDR1 SGHNT and CDR2 YENEEA. V lost 6 bases and J 3 bases, leaving 12 bases between the germline ends. Regarding this clonotype: As yet, its antigen is unknown.

Amplification of TCR alpha and beta CDR3 regions from RNA used iRepertoire nested multiplex PCR. MiXCR was run by TCRdb on the multiplex PCR reads, yielding one entry per CDR3 protein. The repertoire holds 110,000 or so distinct CDR3 sequences, with 20% to 25% as singletons. The gene calls are TRBV11-3 and TRBJ1-5; D gene ambiguous. Sequenced sample: glioma tissue, nonneoplastic brain tissue, or PBMCs (not recorded which). The source is a human donor with low-grade glioma or glioblastoma, undergoing nonglioma brain surgery, or in good health (not recorded which). DNA of the CDR3: TGTGCCAGCAGTCTCGCGGGAATCAATCAGCCCCAGCATTTT. Its translation is CASSLAGINQPQHF.